The rows below give T cell receptor beta chains drawn from one sample of a study of T-cell reconstitution after alpha-beta-depleted transplantation in children. MiXCR, run by TCRdb on the PCR reads, gives a single entry per CDR3 protein. The table includes more than 85,000 distinct CDR3 sequences, 7% to 8% detected once. The sequenced sample was PBMCs, obtained before TCRalphabeta/CD19-depleted stem cell transplant. These receptors all come from a boy aged 2-9 years with acute lymphoblastic leukemia, due to receive a stem cell transplant. Both conserved end residues are trimmed from each CDR3. Each record gives: V gene, CDR3 protein.

>TRBV6-2/TRBV6-3
ASSGAEVGEQY
>TRBV18
ASSQGRMDVELVANEQF
>TRBV4-3
ASSQGQGGNTGELF
>TRBV10-3
ALGGDGNQPQH
>TRBV20-1
SARGGEGGYGYT
>TRBV3-1
ASSQEVSGYYGYT
>TRBV19
ASSIGNDEQF
>TRBV5-6
ASSSRTLRYYEQY
>TRBV20-1
SASIPGGSSYEQY
>TRBV20-1
CASYGGQIPTGNTIY
>TRBV3-1
ASSQESEQF
>TRBV6-1
ASSAGNPGQVYEQY
>TRBV18
ASSPQRGSGAPHYGYT
>TRBV29-1
SVGDSRRRAF
>TRBV4-2
ASSQGSGESQPQH
>TRBV29-1
SAGQGARGGELF
>TRBV6-5
ASLADRRPPLNAEAF
>TRBV4-3
ASSQDGTGTQPQH
>TRBV28
ASSPWTSGGPGTYNEQF